This TCR beta chain came from a study of CD8 T cells in ankylosing spondylitis. Study-level findings and limits: Disease-linked clones reportedly concentrated significantly in matched ankylosing spondylitis synovial fluid. Disease-linked clones bore a CD8+ phenotype and were relatively rare in peripheral blood.

V shed 2 bases and J shed 1 base, with 9 bases lying between them. Germline lookup yields CDR1 SGHVS and CDR2 FQNEAQ. The CDR3 is 14 amino acids. One entry per CDR3 protein results from TCRdb running MiXCR on the 5' RACE reads. The sample has roughly 100,000 distinct CDR3 sequences, 8% to 10% seen once. A remark on this clonotype: No antigen is known for it.

The sample consisted of blood, either unsorted or a sorted T cell fraction (not recorded which). This chain connects TRBV7-8 to TRBJ2-7, with D unresolved. This receptor was taken from a male donor with ankylosing spondylitis or in good health (not recorded which). CDR3 bases: TGTGCCAGCAGCTTATTCGGACGGTCCTACGAGCAGTACTTC. It translates to CASSLFGRSYEQYF. Full variable domain (rest looked up from reference TRBV7-8 and TRBJ2-7): GAGVSQSPRYKVAKRGQDVALRCDPISGHVSLFWYQQALGQGPEFLTYFQNEAQLDKSGLPSDRFFAERPEGSVSTLKIQRTQQEDSAVYLCASSLFGRSYEQYFGPGTRLTVT.